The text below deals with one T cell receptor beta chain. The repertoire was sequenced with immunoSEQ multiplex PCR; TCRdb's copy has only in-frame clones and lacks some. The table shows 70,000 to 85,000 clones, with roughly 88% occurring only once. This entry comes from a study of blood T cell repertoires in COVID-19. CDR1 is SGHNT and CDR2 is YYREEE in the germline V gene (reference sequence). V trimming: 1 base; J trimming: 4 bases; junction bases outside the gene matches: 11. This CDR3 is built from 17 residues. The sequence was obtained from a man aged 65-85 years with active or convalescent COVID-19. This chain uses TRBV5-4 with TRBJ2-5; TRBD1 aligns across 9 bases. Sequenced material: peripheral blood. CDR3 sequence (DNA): TGTGCCAGCAGCTTGTGGCGACCGGGACAGGGTGGAGAGACCCAGTACTTC. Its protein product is CASSLWRPGQGGETQYF.